Following are 25 T cell receptor beta chains from one sample sequenced in a study of Graves' ophthalmopathy and Graves' hyperthyroidism. RNA transcripts were the template, and TCR beta CDR3 regions were amplified from them. Following a first-round RT-PCR that used HTBI primers, a second-round multiplex PCR was carried out. MiXCR was run by TCRdb on the multiplex PCR reads, yielding one entry per CDR3 protein. The sample holds about 740,000 distinct CDR3 sequences, approximately 40% seen once. What was sequenced was peripheral blood. These receptors came from an adult man with Graves' ophthalmopathy.

Many counts were recorded for this clonotype. The chain employs TRBV2 and TRBJ2-7; 7 nucleotides align to TRBD1. J gave up 0 bases and V 6 bases, and 2 bases lay outside the gene matches. CDR3 size: 13 residues. CDR1 is SNHLY and CDR2 is FYNNEI in the germline V gene. CDR3 DNA sequence: TGTGCCAGCAGGAGGGACAGCTCCTACGAGCAGTACTTC. Translated, it gives CASRRDSSYEQYF.

This clonotype was counted many times. This rearrangement joins TRBV2 to TRBJ2-5; 13 nucleotides align to TRBD2. Trimming cost V 4 bases and J 1 base; bases outside gene matches: 3. The germline V gene encodes CDR1 SNHLY and CDR2 FYNNEI. This CDR3 has 16 residues. For the CDR3, the DNA is TGTGCCAGCAGTGTGGGGACTAGCGGGGTCCAAGAGACCCAGTACTTC. Its protein is CASSVGTSGVQETQYF.

A word on this clonotype: This may come from a read error, since a much larger clone is one base off. The rearrangement joins TRBV2 to TRBJ1-1; D perhaps matches TRBD1 (6 bases). Germline CDR1 SNHLY, CDR2 FYNNEI. This CDR3 is built from 14 residues. The V end was cut by 5 bases, the J end by 6 bases, with 16 bases between. The DNA for the CDR3 is TGTGCCAGCAGTAGAACAGGGAGGGGCGCTGAAGCTTTCTTT. This codes for CASSRTGRGAEAFF.

In this sample, this clonotype turned up many times. The gene calls are TRBV29-1 and TRBJ1-4; 9 positions match TRBD1. V shed 6 bases, J shed 8 bases, and the junction held 7 bases outside the gene matches. Per the germline V gene, CDR1 is SQVTM and CDR2 is ANQGSEA. The CDR3 runs 13 residues. The CDR3 spells CSVTGTGREKLFF. CDR3 DNA sequence: TGCAGCGTAACCGGGACAGGGCGCGAAAAACTGTTTTTT.

This chain uses TRBV11-2 with TRBJ1-1; tentatively, D is TRBD1 (6 bases). Trimming removed 1 base from V and 3 bases from J, with 12 bases in between. The CDR3 sequence is 15 residues long. Germline V gives CDR1 SGHAT, CDR2 FQNNGV. This CDR3 reads CASSLVWGGDTEAFF. In DNA form, the CDR3 reads TGTGCCAGCAGCTTAGTCTGGGGGGGCGACACTGAAGCTTTCTTT.

This clonotype was recorded at least ten times. The rearrangement links TRBV11-2 to TRBJ1-1; D unclear. Trimming left V 2 bases short and J 1 base short, with 5 bases between. CDR1 SGHAT and CDR2 FQNNGV come from the germline V gene. This CDR3 contains 13 residues. For the CDR3, the DNA is TGTGCCAGCAGCTTAAATCCGAACACTGAAGCTTTCTTT. Translated, it gives CASSLNPNTEAFF.

The chain joins TRBV15 to TRBJ1-2; 11 bases are shared with TRBD1. J gave up 4 bases and V 3 bases, and 4 bases lay outside the gene matches. The germline CDR1 and CDR2 sequences are LNHNV and YYDKDF (reference sequence). The CDR3 runs 15 residues. CDR3 nucleotides: TGTGCCACCAGCAGTTGGACAGGGGGCGCCTATGGCTACACCTTC. Translation: CATSSWTGGAYGYTF.

This clonotype has at least ten counts. V and J are TRBV7-9 and TRBJ2-5, with D hard to call. Trimming took off 1 base at V and 2 bases at J, with 11 bases between the two ends. Germline assignment: CDR1 SEHNR and CDR2 FQNEAQ (reference sequence). The CDR3 covers 15 residues. In DNA form, the CDR3 reads TGTGCCAGCAGCTTAGTAGGGCCAGTTCAAGAGACCCAGTACTTC. This sequence encodes CASSLVGPVQETQYF.

V is TRBV12-3 or TRBV12-4 and J is TRBJ2-7; D gene uncertain. Trimming removed 3 bases from V and 9 bases from J, with 6 bases in between. There are 10 residues in the CDR3. The CDR3 DNA sequence: TGTGCCAGCAGTTTTAACGGGCAGTACTTC. Residues: CASSFNGQYF.

The sample holds a few counts of this clonotype. The chain uses TRBV4-1 and TRBJ1-5, with TRBD1 as a possible D gene (5 bases). The CDR3 extends over 15 amino acids. Germline loops: CDR1 MGHRA, CDR2 YSYEKL. Trimming left V 0 bases short and J 9 bases short, with 15 bases between. CDR3: CASSQDGGRSTPQHF. The CDR3 DNA sequence: TGCGCCAGCAGCCAAGACGGGGGTAGGAGTACGCCCCAGCATTTT.

The chain recombines TRBV20-1 with TRBJ2-2, with D possibly TRBD2 on 5 matching bases. Trimming cost V 6 bases and J 5 bases, with 13 bases left between them. Germline V CDR1 and CDR2: DFQATT, SNEGSKA (reference sequence). The CDR3 runs to 13 residues. Here the CDR3 DNA reads TGCAGTGCAAGGCCGCGGGCTACCGGGGAGCTGTTTTTT. Amino acids: CSARPRATGELFF.

Concerning this clonotype: A much larger clone lies a single base off, so this may be a read error. The J gene is TRBJ2-7, the V gene TRBV25-1, with 8 bases lining up with TRBD1. The CDR3 runs 14 residues. Germline V lookup: CDR1 MGHDK, CDR2 SYGVNS. The CDR3 loop reads CASSSRTGSGEQHF. DNA of the CDR3: TGTGCCAGCAGCTCCCGGACAGGGTCGGGCGAGCAGCACTTC.

This chain joins TRBV20-1 and TRBJ2-7; TRBD2 matches 7 bases. CDR3 length: 14 amino acids. Germline V gene lookup returns CDR1 DFQATT and CDR2 SNEGSKA (reference sequence). V trimming: 5 bases; J trimming: 5 bases; junction bases outside the gene matches: 12. CDR3 DNA sequence: TGCAGTGCTGCGAAGCGGGATTCCTTGAACGAGCAGTACTTC. Protein: CSAAKRDSLNEQYF.

This chain joins TRBV6-1 and TRBJ2-2; 10 bases agree with TRBD1. CDR1 MNHNS and CDR2 SASEGT come from the germline V gene. V shed 6 bases and J 5 bases; nucleotides not matched to a gene: 6. The CDR3 runs to 15 residues. The CDR3 nucleotides are TGTGCCAGCAGAAGACAGGGGGCGCAAACCGGGGAGCTGTTTTTT. This translates into CASRRQGAQTGELFF.

In this sample, this clonotype turned up a few times. The chain has TRBV7-2 and TRBJ2-7, with 7 bases lining up with TRBD2. The trim removed 5 bases at V and 3 bases at J, leaving 7 bases unmatched. Germline V CDR1 and CDR2: SGHTA, FQGNSA. This CDR3 spans 14 amino acids. CDR3 loop: CASSPRAGNYEQYF. CDR3 DNA: TGTGCCAGCAGCCCCCGAGCGGGGAACTACGAGCAGTACTTC.

This clonotype was seen more than once but under ten times. This chain links TRBV10-3 with TRBJ2-2; D call uncertain. V lost 9 bases to trimming and J lost 0 bases, with 8 bases between them. Germline values: CDR1 ENHRY, CDR2 SYGVKD. CDR3 length: 13 residues. The CDR3 spells CAIKDPNTGELFF. Here the CDR3 DNA reads TGTGCCATAAAGGACCCGAACACCGGGGAGCTGTTTTTT.

Note on this clonotype: A read error may explain this, as a much larger clone is one base away. The rearrangement joins TRBV7-2 to TRBJ1-4; 8 bases match TRBD1. The J segment lost 8 bases and the V segment lost 4 bases, leaving 9 bases of the junction unmatched. CDR3 size: 15 residues. CDR1 SGHTA and CDR2 FQGNSA come from the germline V gene. CDR3 protein: CASSSDRGGGEKLFF. For the CDR3, the DNA is TGTGCCAGCAGCTCCGACAGGGGAGGTGGGGAAAAACTGTTTTTT.

This clonotype has ten or more counts. This sequence joins TRBV2 and TRBJ1-4; D ambiguous. Trimming shortened V by 7 bases and J by 7 bases, and 16 bases separated the two germline ends. The CDR3 totals 14 residues. Germline V gene data show CDR1 as SNHLY and CDR2 as FYNNEI. The CDR3 DNA sequence: TGTGCCAGCAACACGGGCAGAGGAGGTGAAAAACTGTTTTTT. Translation: CASNTGRGGEKLFF.

The chain links TRBV2 to TRBJ2-2; a weak D match, TRBD2 (7 bases). The CDR3 has 15 amino acids. Per the germline V gene, CDR1 is SNHLY and CDR2 is FYNNEI. V was pared by 6 bases and J by 3 bases, with 14 bases between. CDR3 sequence reads: CASRRGEGDTGELFF. CDR3 bases: TGTGCCAGCAGAAGAGGGGAGGGGGACACCGGGGAGCTGTTTTTT.

Concerning this clonotype: A read error may explain this, as a much larger clone is one base away. The V gene is TRBV7-9, the J gene TRBJ1-4; 8 nucleotides line up with TRBD1. V shed 3 bases and J 8 bases; nucleotides not matched to a gene: 5. CDR1 SEHNR and CDR2 FQNEAQ come from the germline V gene (reference sequence). The CDR3 spans 14 residues. The CDR3 DNA reads TGTGCCAGCAGCTTCAGGAGGGACAGGGAAAAACTGTTTTTT. As protein: CASSFRRDREKLFF.

The J gene is TRBJ1-2, the V gene TRBV10-3, with 11 bases identical to TRBD1. Germline CDR1 is ENHRY and CDR2 is SYGVKD. The CDR3 consists of 15 residues. The CDR3 reads CAREAGTGGNYGYTF. The CDR3 nucleotides read TGTGCTAGAGAAGCCGGGACAGGGGGAAACTATGGCTACACCTTC.

The rearrangement joins TRBV20-1 to TRBJ1-2; unclear D gene. V was trimmed by 0 bases and J by 6 bases, leaving 14 bases between them. The CDR3 length is 14 residues. Germline CDR1 reads DFQATT; CDR2 reads SNEGSKA (reference sequence). The CDR3 here is CSARDRQAEDGYTF. CDR3 DNA: TGCAGTGCTAGAGATCGCCAGGCGGAAGATGGCTACACCTTC.

This clonotype was detected ten times or more. V and J are TRBV7-3 and TRBJ1-1; a possible D gene is TRBD1 (5 bases). CDR3 size: 13 residues. CDR1 is SGHTA, CDR2 FQGTGA, per germline. V shed 4 bases and J shed 4 bases, with 10 bases lying between them. The CDR3 loop reads CASSSGGITEAFF. CDR3 nucleotide sequence: TGTGCCAGCAGCTCTGGGGGTATCACTGAAGCTTTCTTT.

This clonotype has just a few counts. The chain uses TRBV2 and TRBJ1-3, with D perhaps TRBD1 (5 bases). CDR3 length equals 15 residues. Germline CDR1 SNHLY, CDR2 FYNNEI. The V and J ends lost 6 bases and 4 bases respectively, with 16 bases between them. The CDR3 bases are TGTGCCAGCAGAGAGACGCAGGGAGGAGGAAACACCATATATTTT. It translates to CASRETQGGGNTIYF. The full variable domain, its missing parts supplied by reference TRBV2 and TRBJ1-3, is EPEVTQTPSHQVTQMGQEVILRCVPISNHLYFYWYRQILGQKVEFLVSFYNNEISEKSEIFDDQFSVERPDGSNFTLKIRSTKLEDSAMYFCASRETQGGGNTIYFGEGSWLTVV.

This clonotype has a single count. The chain employs TRBV15 and TRBJ2-3; a weak D match, TRBD2 (5 bases). This CDR3 contains 15 residues. Germline V gene data show CDR1 as LNHNV and CDR2 as YYDKDF (reference sequence). Trimming removed 1 base from V and 0 bases from J, with 8 bases in between. CDR3 sequence (DNA): TGTGCCACCAGCAGAGGGGAGCCTAGCACAGATACGCAGTATTTT. Translated: CATSRGEPSTDTQYF.